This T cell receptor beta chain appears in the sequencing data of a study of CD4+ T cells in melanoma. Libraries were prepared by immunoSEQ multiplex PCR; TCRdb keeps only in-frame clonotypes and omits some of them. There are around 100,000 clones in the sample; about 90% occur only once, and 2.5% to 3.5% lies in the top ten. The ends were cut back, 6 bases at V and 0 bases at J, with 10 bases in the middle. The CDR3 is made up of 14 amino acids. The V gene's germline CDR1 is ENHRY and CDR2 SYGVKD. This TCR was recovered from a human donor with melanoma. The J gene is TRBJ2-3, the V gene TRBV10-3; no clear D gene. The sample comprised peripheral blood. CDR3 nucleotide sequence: TGTGCCATCAGCAGGTCGACTAGCACAGATACGCAGTATTTT. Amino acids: CAISRSTSTDTQYF.